This TCR beta chain stems from a study of T cell responses to AZD1222 COVID-19 vaccine. Study conclusions and caveats: As reported, nearly half of all spike-specific TCRs target variant regions that are unmutated. Repertoire collection took place solely once the T cell response had peaked. Only five or six AZD1222 recipients tested seropositive at baseline. Across spike, vaccine-associated CD4 TCRs were found, dominant at 160-218 and 743-854.

To note about this clone: Its antigen is as yet unknown.

This CDR3 has 18 residues. Germline V gene data show CDR1 as MGHRA and CDR2 as YSYEKL. With V trimmed by 0 bases and J by 7 bases, 11 bases remained unmatched. Measured with immunoSEQ multiplex PCR; TCRdb has only the in-frame clones, and not every one. The sample has 150,000 to 200,000 clones; 80% to 95% are singletons. The origin of this receptor is an adult in good health. This specimen consisted of peripheral blood, obtained on day 0 of AZD1222 vaccination. The chain uses TRBV4-1 and TRBJ2-1; 11 bases agree with TRBD2. CDR3 amino acids: CASSQDPSPGLADNEQFF. In DNA form, the CDR3 reads TGCGCCAGCAGCCAAGATCCATCGCCGGGACTAGCGGATAATGAGCAGTTCTTC.